This TCR beta chain was captured in a study of blood T cell repertoires in COVID-19. Original processing methods: Reference gene primer amplification yielded estimated nucleated cell counts. Sequenced by immunoSEQ multiplex PCR; TCRdb stores in-frame clones only, minus some. V, J and clone size are those of that table, while D and trimming were read from the DNA. The sample yields over 250,000 clones, around 87% seen once. Trimming at V came to 3 bases and at J to 4 bases, leaving 5 bases not matched to a gene. Germline V CDR1 and CDR2: SNHLY, FYNNEI. CDR3 length: 15 amino acids. Those enrolled, adults aged about 18 to 89 years, came from fewer than 25 US areas. Recovered status in Cohort 3 required two negative PCRs, clearance, or symptom resolution.

The chain is built from TRBV2 and TRBJ1-5, with 8 bases that match TRBD1. The clonotype originates from a woman under 30 who had recovered from COVID-19. The specimen sequenced was PBMCs or T cells enriched from blood (not recorded which). CDR3 region: CASSDTGTGNQPQHF. The CDR3 nucleotides are TGTGCCAGCAGTGACACCGGGACAGGTAATCAGCCCCAGCATTTT.